This T cell receptor beta chain emerged from a study of cytomegalovirus exposure and HLA in healthy donors. 60 Vbeta and 13 Jbeta primers were used in PCR. Profiling relied on immunoSEQ multiplex PCR, and the TCRdb table lists in-frame clones only, not all of them. The table includes 150,000 to 200,000 clones, about 90% detected once. The study, taken as a whole, reports: TRBV6-2, TRBV6-3 and other indistinguishable V segments were excluded. There were around 160 TCR beta chains listed as cytomegalovirus-associated. There were reportedly fewer N-insertions in an Asian-associated ancestry cluster than the approximately 640-donor mean, in a later analysis. An assumption of roughly uniform sequencing depth across donors underlay the presence/absence analyses.

The sample holds a few counts of this clone. Its specificity is unknown. Trimming cost V 4 bases and J 4 bases, with 11 bases left between them. Germline V lookup: CDR1 SGHRS, CDR2 YFSETQ. This CDR3 is built from 13 residues. The clonotype was recovered from a girl less than two years old in good health and CMV-seronegative. The sample was PBMCs. V is TRBV5-1 and J is TRBJ1-2; D may be TRBD1 (6 bases). The CDR3 sequence is CASSRGALYGYTF. The CDR3 bases are TGCGCCAGCAGCCGGGGGGCTCTCTATGGCTACACCTTC.